This T cell receptor (beta chain) came from a study of graft-versus-host responses after intestinal transplantation. The overall study: Isolated intestinal, liver-intestinal, or multivisceral transplants were what recipients had. All of the recipients had induction that used anti-thymocyte globulin, then tacrolimus and steroids for approximately 3 years. Findings and caveats of the study: Where graft-donor T cell macrochimerism was present, patients had high graft-versus-host to host-versus-graft clonal ratios in allografts. Investigators detected GvH clones in recipient marrow, with some emerging earlier in ileum or blood.

Clones were sequenced by immunoSEQ multiplex PCR, and TCRdb holds only the in-frame ones, with some missing. The repertoire holds some 100,000 clones, with roughly 90% as singletons. This clone is a singleton in its sample. Its antigen is undetermined. The CDR3 spans 13 residues. The chain carries TRBV21-1 and TRBJ2-7. TRBV21-1 is a recognized pseudogene. This receptor was obtained from a human donor who was the organ donor for an intestinal transplant. Here the sequenced sample was unstimulated CD4+ T cells sorted from spleen or lymph node cells, taken before transplant. The CDR3 DNA reads TGTGCCAGCAGCAAAAGTAGGGTAACCGAGCAGTACTTC. Its translation: CASSKSRVTEQYF.